The entry below describes one T cell receptor (beta chain). As judged by recently defined diagnostic criteria, patients with Susac syndrome had definite or probable disease. The data were taken from a study of CD8 T cells in Susac syndrome. Turning to the study itself: Active disease was present in about six of the sequenced Susac syndrome patients, and remission in roughly 8. Treatment at blood withdrawal was none, corticosteroids, or intravenous immunoglobulin alone in Susac syndrome patients.

When the RNA was reverse transcribed, random hexamers were used with an input of about 0.5 to 1 ug. An immunoSEQ multiplex PCR generated amplified TCR beta CDR3 products spanning 54 Vbeta and 13 Jbeta. MiXCR was run by TCRdb on the immunoSEQ multiplex PCR reads, yielding one entry per CDR3 protein. The repertoire consists of roughly 130,000 distinct CDR3 sequences, with 85% to 95% occurring once and the leading ten covering 0.25% to 0.3%. The specimen sequenced was CD8+ T cells from PBMCs. This receptor was taken from a human donor with Susac syndrome.

The CDR3 is CASSQGPGLEQYF. The CDR3 nucleotides are TGTGCCAGCAGCCAAGGTCCGGGCCTCGAGCAGTACTTC. This sequence joins TRBV14 and TRBJ2-7, with D unresolved. The CDR3 is 13 residues long. Per germline, CDR1 SGHDN and CDR2 FVKESK. The V end was cut by 1 base, the J end by 6 bases, with 10 bases between.